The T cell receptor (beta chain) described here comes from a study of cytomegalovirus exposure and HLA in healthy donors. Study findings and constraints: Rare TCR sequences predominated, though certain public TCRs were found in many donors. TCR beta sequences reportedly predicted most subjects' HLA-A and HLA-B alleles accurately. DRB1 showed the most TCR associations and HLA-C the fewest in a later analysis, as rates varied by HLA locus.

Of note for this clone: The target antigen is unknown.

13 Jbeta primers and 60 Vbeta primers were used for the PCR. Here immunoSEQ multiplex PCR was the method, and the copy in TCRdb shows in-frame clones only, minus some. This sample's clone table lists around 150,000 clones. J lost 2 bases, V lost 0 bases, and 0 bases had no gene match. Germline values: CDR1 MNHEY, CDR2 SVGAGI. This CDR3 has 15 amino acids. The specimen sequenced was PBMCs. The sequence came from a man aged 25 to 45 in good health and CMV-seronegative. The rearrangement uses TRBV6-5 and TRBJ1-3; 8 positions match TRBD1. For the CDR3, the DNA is TGTGCCAGCAGTTACTCGACAGGGGCTGGAAACACCATATATTTT. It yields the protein CASSYSTGAGNTIYF.